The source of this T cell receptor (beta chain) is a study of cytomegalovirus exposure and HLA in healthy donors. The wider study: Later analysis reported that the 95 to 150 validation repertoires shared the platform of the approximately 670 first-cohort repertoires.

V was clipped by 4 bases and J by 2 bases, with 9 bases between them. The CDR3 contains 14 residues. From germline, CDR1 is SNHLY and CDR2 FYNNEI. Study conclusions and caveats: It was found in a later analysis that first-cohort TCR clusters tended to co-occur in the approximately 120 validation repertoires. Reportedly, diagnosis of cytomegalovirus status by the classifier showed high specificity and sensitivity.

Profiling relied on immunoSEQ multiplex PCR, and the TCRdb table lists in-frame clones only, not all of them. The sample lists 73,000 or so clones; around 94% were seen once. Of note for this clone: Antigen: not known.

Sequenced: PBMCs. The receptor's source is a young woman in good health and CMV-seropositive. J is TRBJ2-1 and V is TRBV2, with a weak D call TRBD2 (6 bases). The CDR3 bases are TGTGCCAGCAGTGCCGGGAGCCCCTACAATGAGCAGTTCTTC. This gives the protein CASSAGSPYNEQFF.